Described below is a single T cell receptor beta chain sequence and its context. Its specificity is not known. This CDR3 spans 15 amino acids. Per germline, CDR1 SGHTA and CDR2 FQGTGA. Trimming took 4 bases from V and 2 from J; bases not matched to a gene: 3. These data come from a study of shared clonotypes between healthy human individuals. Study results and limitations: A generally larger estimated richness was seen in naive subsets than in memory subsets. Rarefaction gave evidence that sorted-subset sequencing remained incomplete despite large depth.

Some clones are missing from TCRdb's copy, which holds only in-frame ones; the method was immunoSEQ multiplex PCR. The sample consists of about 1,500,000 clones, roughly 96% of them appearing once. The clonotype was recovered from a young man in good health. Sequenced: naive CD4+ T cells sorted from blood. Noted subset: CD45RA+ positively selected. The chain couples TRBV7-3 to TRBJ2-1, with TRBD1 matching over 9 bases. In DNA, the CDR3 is TGTGCCAGCAGCTCACAGGGGGCAGCCTACAATGAGCAGTTCTTC. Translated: CASSSQGAAYNEQFF.